This T cell receptor (beta chain) was obtained from a study of T cell clones after liver transplantation. The germline V gene encodes CDR1 LNHDA and CDR2 SQIVND (reference sequence). Trimming took 1 base from V and 2 from J, leaving 11 bases between them. There are 15 residues in the CDR3. Unstimulated PBMCs were sorted into CD3+CD4+ and CD3+CD8+ populations. This table comes from immunoSEQ multiplex PCR, and its TCRdb copy is limited to in-frame clones, with some not included. This sample has 40,000 to 55,000 clones, with about 86% found just once. The receptor's source is a human patient who received a liver transplant. Some T cells may possibly be graft donor cells. Specimen: CD4+ T cells from blood, collected 24 months after liver transplant. The chain is built from TRBV19 and TRBJ1-2; D is uncertain. The CDR3 loop is CASSIGVSGNYGYTF. CDR3 coding DNA: TGTGCCAGTAGTATAGGAGTCAGCGGAAACTATGGCTACACCTTC.